The 28 T cell receptor delta chains below were found in one sample sequenced in a study of DNA immune sequencing with unique molecular identifiers. Genomic DNA underwent 32-plex PCR targeting all 8 TRDV and 4 TRDJ genes. Adapter PCR followed two to three barcoding PCR cycles that attached a 12-nucleotide UMI. TCRdb re-processed the multiplex PCR reads via CATT. The sample lists about 440 delta-chain clones; around 40% were seen once. The sequenced sample was buffy coat blood. The receptors were gathered from a human donor in good health.

This rearrangement joins TRDV1 to TRDJ1, with TRDD3 identical over 11 bases. CDR1 and CDR2 from the germline V gene are TSWWSYY and QGS. The CDR3 has 22 residues. The ends lost 0 bases at V and 0 bases at J; junction bases unmatched: 18. Here the CDR3 DNA reads TGTGCTCTTGGGGAACTTCCGTGGGGCCCTTACTGGGGGATAACGGACACCGATAAACTCATCTTT. Its protein is CALGELPWGPYWGITDTDKLIF.

As regards this clone: Only one base separates this from a far larger clonotype, so it likely reflects a read error. Distinct nucleotide sequences in the sample also encode this CDR3. The chain carries TRDV1 and TRDJ1; 8 bases fit TRDD3. The CDR3 totals 24 residues. Trimming took 4 bases from V and 0 from J; bases not matched to a gene: 31. Germline assignment: CDR1 TSWWSYY and CDR2 QGS. The CDR3 region is CALGVSPLGPGDTSTPPYTDKLIF. For the CDR3, the DNA is TGTGCTCTTGGGGTGTCCCCCCTTGGCCCTGGGGATACAAGTACCCCTCCGTACACCGATAAACTCATCTTT.

As for this clone: The likely explanation is a read error, given a far larger clone one base away. J is TRDJ1 and V is TRDV1; 9 nucleotides agree with TRDD2. CDR3 length: 15 residues. V lost 2 bases, J lost 11 bases, and 12 bases stayed unmatched. CDR1 is TSWWSYY and CDR2 is QGS in the germline V gene. CDR3: CALGESAFLRLELIF. Here the CDR3 DNA reads TGTGCTCTTGGGGAATCGGCCTTCCTACGGTTAGAGCTCATCTTT.

A remark on this clone: This is likely an artifact of a read error, given a far larger clone one base away. The chain is built from TRDV1 and TRDJ1; the match to TRDD3 covers 9 bases. The CDR3 totals 24 residues. Germline assignment: CDR1 TSWWSYY and CDR2 QGS. CDR3 residues: CALGVSPLGPGDTSTPPYTVKLIF. The CDR3, as DNA: TGTGCTCTTGGGGTGTCCCCCCTTGGCCCTGGGGATACGAGTACCCCTCCGTACACCGTTAAACTCATCTTT.

Concerning this clone: The TCRdb protein comes from a much larger clone and disagrees with this DNA's translation at residue 7, likely due to a read error; the protein given here is derived from the DNA. The rearrangement links TRDV1 to TRDJ1; 9 bases align to TRDD3. V was clipped by 4 bases and J by 0 bases; unmatched bases: 30. Germline V gene data show CDR1 as TSWWSYY and CDR2 as QGS. The CDR3 runs to 24 residues. The CDR3 sequence: CALGVSTLGPGDTSTPPYTDKLIF. Written as DNA, the CDR3 is TGTGCTCTTGGGGTGTCCACCCTTGGCCCTGGGGATACGAGTACCCCTCCGTACACCGATAAACTCATCTTT.

In its sample, this clone ranks as large. The gene calls are TRDV2 and TRDJ1, with 11 bases matching TRDD3. CDR1 and CDR2 (germline): GEAIGNYY, EKD. After removal of 1 base from V and 0 bases from J, the junction contained 12 bases not matched to a gene. The CDR3 spans 19 residues. CDR3 protein: CACDTVGGGYDLYTDKLIF. The CDR3 DNA reads TGTGCCTGTGACACTGTTGGTGGGGGATACGATCTGTACACCGATAAACTCATCTTT.

This clone was found once. It is likely a read error: a sequence one base away is far more abundant. The identical CDR3 is also encoded by other nucleotide sequences in the sample. J is TRDJ1 and V is TRDV1; 13 bases match TRDD3. The CDR3 length is 26 residues. J gave up 4 bases and V 2 bases, and 34 bases lay outside the gene matches. In germline, CDR1 is TSWWSYY, CDR2 QGS. The CDR3 protein is CALGESAPYHPPHWGIRGIPLDKLIF. The CDR3 coding sequence is TGTGCTCTTGGGGAATCGGCCCCCTACCACCCCCCTCACTGGGGGATACGCGGAATACCTCTCGATAAACTCATCTTT.

This clone has just a few counts. A far more abundant clone sits one base away, making this likely a read error. The chain recombines TRDV2 with TRDJ1; possibly TRDD2 or TRDD3 for D (5 bases each). Germline CDR1 and CDR2: GEAIGNYY and EKD. The CDR3 is 18 residues long. The germline V and J ends were trimmed by 3 bases and 0 bases, with 22 bases remaining between them. As DNA, the CDR3 is TGTGCCTGTGACCCGGTACTGGAGACTCTTCCCTACACCGATAAACTCATCTTT. Translation gives CACDPVLETLPYTDKLIF.

As regards this clone: This is likely an artifact of a read error, given a far larger clone one base away. Other DNA sequences in the same sample also yield this CDR3. This chain uses TRDV1 with TRDJ4, with D perhaps TRDD3 (7 bases). Per the germline V gene, CDR1 is TSWWSYY and CDR2 is QGS. This CDR3 spans 21 amino acids. CDR3 sequence (DNA): TGTGCGCTTGGGGAGGCGAGGCGTTCTTTCCTAAAGTACTGGGGAGGCAGACCCCTGATCTTT. It yields the protein CALGEARRSFLKYWGGRPLIF.

With respect to this clone: A read error likely explains why the TCRdb protein, taken from a much larger clone, differs from this DNA's translation at residue 10; the protein shown is translated from the DNA. The genes are TRDV1 and TRDJ1; 9 bases match TRDD2. This CDR3 is built from 15 residues. V lost 1 base to trimming and J lost 11 bases; unmatched junction nucleotides: 11. The germline gives CDR1 TSWWSYY, CDR2 QGS. The CDR3 DNA reads TGTGCTCTTGGGGAACCGGCCTTCCTACTGTTAGAGCTCATCTTT. It codes for CALGEPAFLLLELIF.

This clone is categorized as large. The chain has TRDV2 and TRDJ3; 8 bases match TRDD3. J gave up 0 bases and V 0 bases, and 6 bases lay outside the gene matches. This CDR3 is built from 19 residues. From germline, CDR1 is GEAIGNYY and CDR2 EKD. The CDR3: CACDTVGDTDSWDTRQMFF. The DNA of the CDR3 is TGTGCCTGTGACACCGTTGGGGATACTGACTCCTGGGACACCCGACAGATGTTTTTC.

Concerning this clone itself: A read error likely explains this, since a far larger clone differs by one base. The chain has TRDV2 and TRDJ1; 11 nucleotides align to TRDD3. The CDR3 is made up of 18 amino acids. Germline lookup yields CDR1 GEAIGNYY and CDR2 EKD. The CDR3 DNA reads as TGTGCCTGTGACGATCTTGGGGGATACGCGGGTTTCACCGATAAACACATCTTT. Protein sequence: CACDDLGGYAGFTDKHIF.

This clone was recorded a few times. Possible read error: a much larger clone is one base away. The genes are TRDV2 and TRDJ1, with 9 bases aligning to TRDD3. CDR3 length equals 16 residues. Germline-derived CDR1 and CDR2 are GEAIGNYY and EKD. The CDR3 DNA reads as TGTGCCTGTGACACCGGCTGGGGGATCAGCACCGATAAATTCATCTTT. Translating gives CACDTGWGISTDKFIF.

This clone is labeled medium-sized. The V call is TRDV2, the J call TRDJ1; a possible D gene is TRDD3 (6 bases). V was shortened by 4 bases and J by 1 base, with 15 bases between the two germline ends. There are 15 residues in the CDR3. CDR1 is GEAIGNYY, CDR2 EKD, per germline. CDR3 region: CACEVLGIPTDKLIF. The CDR3 region has the DNA TGTGCCTGTGAGGTCCTGGGGATCCCCACCGATAAACTCATCTTT.

With respect to this clone: It is likely a read error: a sequence one base away is far more abundant. This chain uses TRDV1 with TRDJ1; 8 bases map to TRDD2. The V and J ends lost 1 base and 0 bases, in that order; junction bases with no gene match: 46. The CDR3 totals 30 residues. Per the germline V gene, CDR1 is TSWWSYY and CDR2 is QGS. CDR3 protein: CALGEQGPSPSYPWKGYSGFTPTYTDKLIF. The DNA for the CDR3 is TGTGCTCTTGGGGAACAAGGGCCCTCGCCTTCCTATCCGTGGAAGGGCTATTCGGGGTTCACGCCCACATACACCGATAAACTCATCTTT.

A remark on this clone: This sequence is one base from a far larger clone and is likely a read error. Distinct nucleotide sequences in the sample also encode this CDR3. The rearrangement joins TRDV1 to TRDJ1, with TRDD3 identical over 13 bases. The CDR3 contains 26 residues. V dropped 6 bases and J dropped 4; count of bases not matched to a gene: 38. Germline CDR1 TSWWSYY, CDR2 QGS. The CDR3 sequence: CALGESAPYHPPHWGIRGIPLDKLIF. CDR3 DNA sequence: TGTGCTCTTGGTGAATCGGCCCCCTACCACCCCCCTCACTGGGGGATACGCGGCATACCTCTCGATAAACTCATCTTT.

By its share, this clone is large (0.1 to 1%). This chain's CDR3 is CACDTVRNGGYAPAEKLIF. The DNA of the CDR3 is TGTGCCTGTGACACCGTGAGGAACGGGGGATACGCTCCCGCAGAGAAACTCATCTTT. This chain joins TRDV2 and TRDJ1, with TRDD3 matching 10 bases. The length of the CDR3 is 19 residues. Germline loops: CDR1 GEAIGNYY, CDR2 EKD. Trimming cost V 0 bases and J 8 bases; bases outside gene matches: 20.

A word on this clone: TCRdb's listed protein matches a much larger clone and diverges from this DNA's translation at residue 22, likely through a read error; the protein shown comes from the DNA. The genes are TRDV1 and TRDJ1; 13 nucleotides match TRDD3. The CDR3 spans 26 residues. The V and J ends lost 2 bases and 7 bases, in that order; junction bases with no gene match: 37. CDR1 and CDR2 (germline): TSWWSYY, QGS. This CDR3 is CALGESAPYHPPHWGIRGIPLGKLIF. The CDR3 DNA follows: TGTGCTCTTGGGGAATCGGCCCCCTACCACCCCCCTCACTGGGGGATACGCGGCATACCTCTCGGTAAACTCATCTTT.

Regarding this clone: It differs at one base from a far larger clone, so likely a read error. CDR3 in DNA: TGTGCTCTTGGGGAATCGGCCCCCTACCACCCCCTTCACTGGGGGATACGCGGCATACCTCTCGATAAACTCATCTTT. Its translation is CALGESAPYHPLHWGIRGIPLDKLIF. J is TRDJ1 and V is TRDV1; 13 bases agree with TRDD3. The germline V gene has CDR1 TSWWSYY and CDR2 QGS. The junction had 34 bases not matched to a gene; V was cut back by 2 bases and J by 4 bases. The CDR3 has 26 amino acids.

A note on this clone: This may arise from a read error, as a much more abundant clone is one base away. The limits of the CDR3 on the DNA are not certain, so only TCRdb's listed CDR3 is given. The chain links TRAV29/DV5 to TRDJ1; the table's D call, TRDD3, has no DNA check behind it. CDR1 is NSMFDY, CDR2 ISSIKDK, per germline. The length of the CDR3 is 24 amino acids, counting both ends. CDR3 in amino acids: CSVLLCSKEIQGKIAIQCTDKLIF.

As to this clone: The protein in TCRdb stems from a much larger clone and differs at residue 15 from this DNA's translation, likely a read error; here the protein is translated from the DNA. This chain joins TRDV1 and TRDJ1, with TRDD3 matching 9 bases. The CDR3 loop spans 24 amino acids. Trimming took 4 bases from V and 0 from J; bases not matched to a gene: 30. Germline CDR1 reads TSWWSYY; CDR2 reads QGS. The CDR3 loop is CALGVSPLGPGDTSNPPYTDKLIF. The CDR3 nucleotides are TGTGCTCTTGGGGTGTCCCCCCTTGGCCCTGGGGATACGAGTAACCCTCCGTACACCGATAAACTCATCTTT.

This clone is medium-sized. The DNA is left out, because the CDR3 cannot be placed on it with certainty; the CDR3 is given as TCRdb lists it. V is TRAV29/DV5 and J is TRDJ3; TRDD3 is the table's D call, not checked against the DNA. With termini counted, the CDR3 has 23 amino acids. Germline V gene data show CDR1 as NSMFDY and CDR2 as ISSIKDK. CDR3 loop: CSVLLCSNPSQLGEAWDTRQMFF.

As concerns this clone: Being one base from a much bigger clone, this may be a read error. The chain employs TRDV2 and TRDJ1; 8 nucleotides align to TRDD3. This CDR3 is 17 amino acids long. The V and J ends lost 8 bases and 7 bases, in that order; junction bases with no gene match: 23. From germline, CDR1 is GEAIGNYY and CDR2 EKD. The CDR3 DNA sequence: TGTGCCTTTCATGTACGTACCCCCTACTGGGGGTTATCTAAACTCATCTTT. Amino acids: CAFHVRTPYWGLSKLIF.

Turning to this clone: It may be a read error: a sequence one base away is much more abundant. V and J are TRDV2 and TRDJ1, with TRDD3 as a possible D gene (6 bases). Looked up from germline, CDR1 is GEAIGNYY and CDR2 is EKD. V was shortened by 2 bases and J by 3 bases, with 27 bases between the two germline ends. The CDR3 contains 19 residues. This chain's CDR3 is CACDILRGSEKLSSDKLIF. CDR3 coding DNA: TGTGCCTGTGACATCCTTCGGGGATCCGAGAAATTATCTTCCGATAAACTCATCTTT.

To note about this clone: It is likely a read error: a sequence one base away is far more abundant. Distinct nucleotide sequences in the sample also encode this CDR3. The V call is TRDV1, the J call TRDJ4, with D maybe TRDD3 (7 bases). This CDR3 spans 21 amino acids. Germline V gene sequence: CDR1 TSWWSYY, CDR2 QGS. The V and J ends lost 3 bases and 2 bases respectively, with 34 bases between them. CDR3 residues: CALGEARRSFLKYWGGRPLIF. CDR3 nucleotides: TGTGCTCTTGGGGAGGCGAGGCGTTCTTTCCTAAAGTACTGGGGAGGTAGACCCCTGATCTTT.

By sample share, this clone is large. The genes are TRDV2 and TRDJ1, with D unresolved. Trimming left V 3 bases short and J 7 bases short, with 17 bases between. CDR1 GEAIGNYY and CDR2 EKD come from the germline V gene. The CDR3 is 14 amino acids. The CDR3 sequence is CACDGGCEDPKLIF. For the CDR3, the DNA is TGTGCCTGTGACGGAGGGTGTGAAGACCCTAAACTCATCTTT.

In this sample, this clone is large (0.1 to 1%). V is TRDV2 and J is TRDJ1; 9 bases map to TRDD3. The CDR3 has 18 amino acids. Germline V gene sequence: CDR1 GEAIGNYY, CDR2 EKD. J gave up 0 bases and V 0 bases, and 10 bases lay outside the gene matches. CDR3 bases: TGTGCCTGTGACACCCTTACTGGGGGAGAAAGGTACACCGATAAACTCATCTTT. Translated, it gives CACDTLTGGERYTDKLIF.

In regard to this clone: A far larger clone is just one base off, so this is likely a read error. Other DNA sequences within the sample encode an identical CDR3. The V call is TRDV1, the J call TRDJ1, with 9 bases matching TRDD3. CDR1 TSWWSYY and CDR2 QGS come from the germline V gene. The ends lost 4 bases at V and 0 bases at J; junction bases unmatched: 30. The CDR3 consists of 24 residues. This chain's CDR3 is CALGVSPLGPGDTSTPPYTDKLIF. For the CDR3, the DNA is TGTGCTCTTGGGGTATCCCCCCTTGGCCCTGGGGATACGAGTACCCCTCCGTACACCGATAAACTCATCTTT.